The 18 T cell receptor beta chains below all came from one sample that was sequenced in a study of technical replicates of blood from a handful of donors. Clones were read by immunoSEQ multiplex PCR, and TCRdb kept only the in-frame ones, dropping some. The sample comprises about 75,000 clones, approximately 96% of which are singletons, and around 0.18% rests with the top ten. The material sequenced was T cells isolated from PBMCs. The receptors shown here come from a human donor in good health.

The V call is TRBV6-4, the J call TRBJ1-2; possible D gene TRBD1, 5 bases. This CDR3 has 14 amino acids. Germline CDR1 and CDR2: MRHNA and SNTAGT. V lost 5 bases and J 7 bases, leaving 17 bases between the germline ends. The CDR3 loop reads CASSPQGMIGGYTF. Written as DNA, the CDR3 is TGTGCCAGCAGTCCCCAGGGAATGATCGGTGGCTACACCTTC.

The chain recombines TRBV6-6 with TRBJ1-1; possible D gene TRBD1, 6 bases. Trimming took 6 bases from V and 8 from J, leaving 25 bases between them. CDR3 length equals 16 residues. Germline V lookup: CDR1 MNHNY, CDR2 SVGAGI (reference sequence). Written as DNA, the CDR3 is TGTGCCAGCAGCCTAAGCAGGGGAACGTCGTTACCCGAAGCTTTCTTT. It specifies CASSLSRGTSLPEAFF.

The chain combines TRBV6-5 with TRBJ1-2; D not resolved. Per germline, CDR1 MNHEY and CDR2 SVGAGI. The CDR3 loop spans 13 amino acids. V was shortened by 2 bases and J by 1 base, with 5 bases between the two germline ends. CDR3 nucleotides: TGTGCCAGCAGTTACCGGAGTAACTATGGCTACACCTTC. Translating gives CASSYRSNYGYTF.

The chain combines TRBV10-3 with TRBJ1-1, with 9 bases fitting TRBD1. Per the germline V gene, CDR1 is ENHRY and CDR2 is SYGVKD. Germline trimming cut 6 bases from V and 4 bases from J; bases unmatched to any gene: 3. The CDR3 is 13 residues long. In DNA, the CDR3 is TGTGCCATCAGGACAGGGGGAGGCACTGAAGCTTTCTTT. Protein product: CAIRTGGGTEAFF.

V is TRBV10-3 and J is TRBJ2-7; 8 bases line up with TRBD2. The CDR3 is made up of 17 amino acids. J was trimmed by 0 bases and V by 0 bases; bases with no gene match: 7. The germline V gene has CDR1 ENHRY and CDR2 SYGVKD. The CDR3 DNA reads as TGTGCCATCAGTGAGTCACTACTAGCGGCGACCTCCTACGAGCAGTACTTC. Translated: CAISESLLAATSYEQYF.

The V gene is TRBV7-9, the J gene TRBJ2-7, with TRBD2 matching 10 bases. Germline trimming cut 3 bases from V and 2 bases from J; bases unmatched to any gene: 4. Germline CDR1 SEHNR, CDR2 FQNEAQ (reference sequence). The CDR3 consists of 15 residues. Written as DNA, the CDR3 is TGTGCCAGCAGCTTGGGAAGCGGGGGGGCCTACGAGCAGTACTTC. Amino acid sequence: CASSLGSGGAYEQYF.

This clone was found once. The junction does not match germline at one end; this may be a read error. J is TRBJ2-7 and V is TRBV6-5, with 10 nucleotides matching TRBD1. CDR3 size: 15 residues. Germline V gene sequence: CDR1 MNHEY, CDR2 SVGAGI. DNA for the CDR3: TGTGCCAGCAGTAACTCCGGGACAGGGGTCGTACAGCAGTACTTC. This sequence encodes CASSNSGTGVVQQYF.

The gene calls are TRBV10-3 and TRBJ2-1; a weak D match, TRBD2 (6 bases). The CDR3 is 13 residues long. The germline gives CDR1 ENHRY, CDR2 SYGVKD. Trimming left V 6 bases short and J 6 bases short, with 12 bases between. The CDR3 DNA is TGTGCCATCAGGGGGACTGCCCCCAATGAGCAGTTCTTC. Encoded protein: CAIRGTAPNEQFF.

V gene TRBV6-1 combines with J gene TRBJ1-2; 7 nucleotides match TRBD1. This CDR3 has 13 amino acids. J gave up 9 bases and V 6 bases, and 10 bases lay outside the gene matches. Germline lookup yields CDR1 MNHNS and CDR2 SASEGT. CDR3 coding DNA: TGTGCCAGCAGCGCAACAGGGGCGAATCGCTACACCTTC. Protein sequence: CASSATGANRYTF.

This chain joins TRBV7-2 and TRBJ2-3, with 7 bases matching TRBD2. The CDR3 is 14 residues long. Germline assignment: CDR1 SGHTA and CDR2 FQGNSA. V was clipped by 4 bases and J by 4 bases; unmatched bases: 5. CDR3 DNA sequence: TGTGCCAGCAGCTCGCGACTAGCCGCAGATACGCAGTATTTT. Encoded protein: CASSSRLAADTQYF.

The chain uses TRBV6-5 and TRBJ2-3; 7 bases match TRBD2. V shed 0 bases and J 5 bases; nucleotides not matched to a gene: 8. Germline loops: CDR1 MNHEY, CDR2 SVGAGI. CDR3 length: 16 amino acids. The CDR3 DNA reads TGTGCCAGCAGTTACTCGCGACTAGCCTTCCTAGATACGCAGTATTTT. As protein: CASSYSRLAFLDTQYF.

This clone is a singleton in its sample. V is TRBV6-6 and J is TRBJ1-1, with unresolved D. The ends were cut back, 5 bases at V and 4 bases at J, with 14 bases in the middle. This CDR3 region has 14 residues. The germline CDR1 and CDR2 sequences are MNHNY and SVGAGI (reference sequence). The CDR3 reads CASSATSPGTEAFF. The CDR3 nucleotides are TGTGCCAGCAGTGCGACTTCCCCGGGCACTGAAGCTTTCTTT.

J is TRBJ1-4 and V is TRBV18; TRBD1 might be the D (5 bases). This CDR3 spans 15 amino acids. Germline CDR1 reads KGHSH; CDR2 reads LQKENI. Trimming left V 3 bases short and J 11 bases short, with 19 bases between. The CDR3 sequence is CASSPAGPPLRKLFF. The CDR3 nucleotides read TGTGCCAGCTCACCTGCGGGGCCACCTCTACGCAAACTGTTTTTT.

A single count supports this clone. DNA of the CDR3: TGTGCCTGGAGCTTCGGTGAGGAAGCTTTCTTT. Encoded protein: CAWSFGEEAFF. The chain employs TRBV30 and TRBJ1-1; D gene unclear. The V and J ends lost 3 bases and 8 bases respectively, with 10 bases between them. This CDR3 contains 11 residues. Germline assignment: CDR1 GTSNPN and CDR2 SVGIG (reference sequence). Full variable domain (remainder filled in from reference TRBV30 and TRBJ1-1): SQTIHQWPATLVQPVGSPLSLECTVEGTSNPNLYWYRQAAGRGLQLLFYSVGIGQISSEVPQNLSASRPQDRQFILSSKKLLLSDSGFYLCAWSFGEEAFFGQGTRLTVV.

This clone has just one count. V and J are TRBV7-9 and TRBJ1-1; TRBD1 might be the D (5 bases). Germline V lookup: CDR1 SEHNR, CDR2 FQNEAQ (reference sequence). Trimming shortened V by 4 bases and J by 9 bases, and 12 bases separated the two germline ends. The CDR3 length is 12 residues. CDR3 in DNA: TGTGCCAGCAGCTCACGACAGCGAAAAGCTTTCTTT. This sequence encodes CASSSRQRKAFF.

This chain uses TRBV5-4 with TRBJ2-6; D is possibly TRBD1 (5 bases). Germline V lookup: CDR1 SGHNT, CDR2 YYREEE (reference sequence). The CDR3 runs to 14 residues. Trimming shortened V by 0 bases and J by 9 bases, and 10 bases separated the two germline ends. CDR3 region: CASSLGGQSNVLTF. In DNA, the CDR3 is TGTGCCAGCAGCTTGGGGGGCCAGAGCAACGTCCTGACTTTC.

The chain has TRBV5-1 and TRBJ2-5; 8 bases fit TRBD1. CDR1 is SGHRS and CDR2 is YFSETQ in the germline V gene. The CDR3 is 16 amino acids. Trimming cost V 0 bases and J 5 bases; bases outside gene matches: 9. DNA for the CDR3: TGCGCCAGCAGCTTGGCTTTGACAGGGGTGGTGGAGACCCAGTACTTC. It translates to CASSLALTGVVETQYF.

The chain uses TRBV10-2 and TRBJ2-3; D not resolved. Germline V CDR1 and CDR2: WSHSY, SAAADI. The CDR3 covers 12 residues. V was trimmed by 6 bases and J by 3 bases, leaving 7 bases between them. The CDR3 sequence is CASSQQTDTQYF. Here the CDR3 DNA reads TGCGCCAGCAGCCAACAGACAGATACGCAGTATTTT.